The 30 T cell receptor beta chains given below trace back to one sample, sequenced in a study of blood T cell repertoires in COVID-19. Only in-frame clones appear in the TCRdb table, and some are missing; sequencing was by immunoSEQ multiplex PCR. The table has 55,000 to 70,000 clones, approximately 82% seen once. Specimen: peripheral blood. These receptors were taken from a woman of 80 years or more with acute or convalescent COVID-19.

This chain uses TRBV19 with TRBJ1-4; 8 bases are a match to TRBD1. The trim removed 4 bases at V and 8 bases at J, leaving 9 bases unmatched. Germline CDR1 reads LNHDA; CDR2 reads SQIVND (reference sequence). CDR3 size: 15 residues. The CDR3 region is CASSTLTGVGEKLFF. CDR3 sequence (DNA): TGTGCCAGTAGTACCCTGACAGGGGTGGGGGAAAAACTGTTTTTT.

The chain's CDR3 is CATSLAGGRQETQYF. In nucleotides, the CDR3 is TGTGCGACCAGCCTAGCGGGGGGGCGGCAAGAGACCCAGTACTTC. The chain is built from TRBV2 and TRBJ2-5; 12 bases align to TRBD2. Germline lookup yields CDR1 SNHLY and CDR2 FYNNEI. This CDR3 spans 15 amino acids.

The chain combines TRBV19 with TRBJ1-3; D is possibly TRBD1 (6 bases). CDR1 is LNHDA and CDR2 is SQIVND in the germline V gene (reference sequence). Trimming took off 10 bases at V and 6 bases at J, with 25 bases between the two ends. This CDR3 region has 16 residues. For the CDR3, the DNA is TGTGCCACCAAGGGGGTACAGGGAGTAATCGAAAACACCATATATTTT. Translating gives CATKGVQGVIENTIYF.

This chain links TRBV27 with TRBJ1-6; D uncertain. The germline V and J ends were trimmed by 2 bases and 9 bases, with 11 bases remaining between them. CDR1 and CDR2 (germline): MNHEY, SMNVEV (reference sequence). The CDR3 sequence is 14 residues long. The CDR3 here is CASSLRNRGSPLHF. CDR3 coding DNA: TGTGCCAGCAGTTTAAGGAACCGGGGTTCACCCCTCCACTTT.

The gene calls are TRBV11-3 and TRBJ2-3; D might be TRBD2 (7 bases). The CDR3 spans 14 residues. In germline, CDR1 is SGHNT, CDR2 YENEEA. V was clipped by 1 base and J by 4 bases, with 9 bases between them. The CDR3 loop reads CASSLGGGADTQYF. In nucleotides, the CDR3 is TGTGCCAGCAGCTTAGGCGGGGGCGCAGATACGCAGTATTTT. Using reference TRBV11-3 and TRBJ2-3 for the parts outside the CDR3, the full variable domain is EAGVVQSPRYKIIEKKQPVAFWCNPISGHNTLYWYLQNLGQGPELLIRYENEEAVDDSQLPKDRFSAERLKGVDSTLKIQPAELGDSAVYLCASSLGGGADTQYFGPGTRLTVL.

This clone was detected only a few times. The V and J genes are TRBV15 and TRBJ1-2, with 7 bases aligning to TRBD1. The V gene end was trimmed by 1 base and the J gene end by 3 bases; junction bases not matched to a gene: 5. The CDR3 consists of 15 residues. Germline V gene lookup returns CDR1 LNHNV and CDR2 YYDKDF (reference sequence). The CDR3 DNA follows: TGTGCCACCAGCAGAGCGGCCGGGACAGACTATGGCTACACCTTC. Residues: CATSRAAGTDYGYTF.

Only a few counts were recorded for this clone. In DNA, the CDR3 is TGTGCCAGCAGCCGTCAGGGGTCTCGATCCTACGAGCAGTACTTC. Translated: CASSRQGSRSYEQYF. The genes are TRBV6-5 and TRBJ2-7, with a tentative D call TRBD1 (6 bases). The length of the CDR3 is 15 residues. The germline V gene has CDR1 MNHEY and CDR2 SVGAGI. Trimming left V 6 bases short and J 1 base short, with 16 bases between.

This clone came up a few times. This rearrangement joins TRBV30 to TRBJ1-5; D might be TRBD1 (6 bases). V dropped 2 bases and J dropped 4 bases, with 15 bases sitting between them. This CDR3 is 15 amino acids long. The V gene's germline CDR1 is GTSNPN and CDR2 SVGIG (reference sequence). Written as DNA, the CDR3 is TGTGCCTGGAGTCCCGGACAGTGGAGTAATCAGCCCCAGCATTTT. Residues: CAWSPGQWSNQPQHF.

The rearrangement links TRBV5-4 to TRBJ2-4, with TRBD2 as a possible D gene (5 bases). V was cut by 0 bases and J by 7 bases, with 11 bases left in between. This CDR3 is built from 14 residues. Germline V lookup: CDR1 SGHNT, CDR2 YYREEE (reference sequence). The chain's CDR3 is CASSLEAGRNIQYF. The CDR3 DNA sequence: TGTGCCAGCAGCTTGGAGGCGGGTAGGAACATTCAGTACTTC.

The genes are TRBV29-1 and TRBJ1-5, with 7 bases fitting TRBD1. This CDR3 spans 14 amino acids. With V trimmed by 3 bases and J by 5 bases, 7 bases remained unmatched. Germline V CDR1 and CDR2: SQVTM, ANQGSEA. CDR3 in DNA: TGCAGCGTTGAGCAGGGGGGAAGTGATCAGCCCCAGCATTTT. Translating it yields CSVEQGGSDQPQHF. Full variable domain (missing parts from reference TRBV29-1 and TRBJ1-5): SAVISQKPSRDICQRGTSLTIQCQVDSQVTMMFWYRQQPGQSLTLIATANQGSEATYESGFVIDKFPISRPNLTFSTLTVSNMSPEDSSIYLCSVEQGGSDQPQHFGDGTRLSIL.

V and J are TRBV2 and TRBJ1-1; D perhaps matches TRBD1 (6 bases). This CDR3 has 14 residues. Germline CDR1 is SNHLY and CDR2 is FYNNEI. Trimming pared 4 bases from V and 6 bases from J, leaving 15 bases between. The CDR3 coding sequence is TGTGCCAGCAGTGTAGTGGGGGCTAGGTCTGAAGCTTTCTTT. Its protein product is CASSVVGARSEAFF.

The chain carries TRBV20-1 and TRBJ2-5; 9 bases map to TRBD2. Germline CDR1 reads DFQATT; CDR2 reads SNEGSKA (reference sequence). The CDR3 covers 15 residues. V gave up 3 bases and J gave up 1 base; unmatched junction bases: 6. The CDR3 spells CSASQISGGQETQYF. The CDR3 region has the DNA TGCAGTGCTAGTCAAATTAGCGGGGGCCAAGAGACCCAGTACTTC.

This clone was recorded only once. The genes are TRBV7-3 and TRBJ2-1, with D unclear. Germline assignment: CDR1 SGHTA and CDR2 FQGTGA. CDR3 length equals 13 residues. Between the trimmed V and J ends, which lost 2 bases and 7 bases, there was a span of 9 bases. CDR3: CASSLGPGNEQFF. The CDR3 DNA reads TGTGCCAGCAGCTTAGGTCCCGGGAATGAGCAGTTCTTC.

The chain couples TRBV30 to TRBJ2-2, with D possibly matching TRBD1 (5 bases). Germline assignment: CDR1 GTSNPN and CDR2 SVGIG (reference sequence). The germline V and J ends were trimmed by 0 bases and 4 bases, with 9 bases remaining between them. The CDR3 runs 14 residues. This CDR3 is CAWSVRVGTGELFF. In nucleotides, the CDR3 is TGTGCCTGGAGTGTCAGGGTCGGCACCGGGGAGCTGTTTTTT.

This sequence joins TRBV5-1 and TRBJ2-3, with a possible D match to TRBD1 (6 bases). CDR1 is SGHRS, CDR2 YFSETQ, per germline. V was pared by 0 bases and J by 1 base, with 6 bases between. The CDR3 sequence is 14 residues long. The CDR3 sequence is CASSLGTGTDTQYF. DNA of the CDR3: TGCGCCAGCAGCTTGGGGACAGGCACAGATACGCAGTATTTT.

This rearrangement joins TRBV5-1 to TRBJ1-4; a weak D match, TRBD1 (6 bases). The length of the CDR3 is 13 residues. Germline-derived CDR1 and CDR2 are SGHRS and YFSETQ. The V gene lost 4 bases and the J gene lost 8 bases, with 12 bases spanning the gap. The CDR3 here is CASSRDIGEKLFF. The CDR3 DNA is TGCGCCAGCAGCCGGGACATCGGGGAAAAACTGTTTTTT.

The chain joins TRBV18 to TRBJ1-6; D may be TRBD1 (5 bases). This CDR3 contains 13 residues. From germline, CDR1 is KGHSH and CDR2 LQKENI. The V end was cut by 6 bases, the J end by 7 bases, with 10 bases between. CDR3 in amino acids: CASSSRENSPLHF. CDR3 nucleotide sequence: TGTGCCAGCTCTAGCAGGGAAAATTCACCCCTCCACTTT.

The V call is TRBV4-1, the J call TRBJ1-2; the match to TRBD1 covers 12 bases. The germline V gene encodes CDR1 MGHRA and CDR2 YSYEKL. The CDR3 spans 17 residues. V was clipped by 4 bases and J by 5 bases; unmatched bases: 11. CDR3 protein: CASSPGTGGAVAYGYTF. CDR3 sequence (DNA): TGCGCCAGCAGCCCTGGGACAGGGGGCGCAGTTGCTTATGGCTACACCTTC.

This clone was recorded once. The CDR3 DNA is TGTGCCAGCGCCAGCGGGGGGGCGATTCAAGAGACCCAGTACTTC. Translating gives CASASGGAIQETQYF. This chain joins TRBV2 and TRBJ2-5; 10 nucleotides agree with TRBD2. The CDR3 is 15 amino acids. Germline-derived CDR1 and CDR2 are SNHLY and FYNNEI. The trim removed 8 bases at V and 2 bases at J, leaving 8 bases unmatched.

The J gene is TRBJ2-2, the V gene TRBV5-1, with D tentatively TRBD1 (6 bases). Per the germline V gene, CDR1 is SGHRS and CDR2 is YFSETQ. V was cut by 0 bases and J by 3 bases, with 9 bases left in between. The CDR3 contains 15 residues. For the CDR3, the DNA is TGCGCCAGCAGCTTGGGGACAGTAGACACCGGGGAGCTGTTTTTT. Translating gives CASSLGTVDTGELFF.

In its sample, this clone was seen a few times. V is TRBV7-2 and J is TRBJ1-6; the D is unclear. Germline V gene sequence: CDR1 SGHTA, CDR2 FQGNSA. This CDR3 has 14 amino acids. V lost 2 bases to trimming and J lost 10 bases, with 12 bases between them. CDR3 protein: CASSLPAPGSPLHF. The CDR3 DNA reads as TGTGCCAGCAGCTTACCAGCCCCGGGATCACCCCTCCACTTT.

The chain links TRBV5-6 to TRBJ1-1; TRBD1 is a possible D gene (5 bases). V was pared by 3 bases and J by 1 base, with 7 bases between. The CDR3 contains 13 residues. Germline CDR1 SGHDT, CDR2 YYEEEE. The CDR3 region has the DNA TGTGCCAGCAGCTCTCAGGGGAACACTGAAGCTTTCTTT. It is translated as CASSSQGNTEAFF. Based on the CDR3 plus reference TRBV5-6 and TRBJ1-1, the full variable domain is DAGVTQSPTHLIKTRGQQVTLRCSPKSGHDTVSWYQQALGQGPQFIFQYYEEEERQRGNFPDRFSGHQFPNYSSELNVNALLLGDSALYLCASSSQGNTEAFFGQGTRLTVV.

The gene calls are TRBV7-9 and TRBJ2-7, with 7 bases that match TRBD1. This CDR3 comprises 14 residues. V lost 5 bases to trimming and J lost 0 bases; unmatched junction nucleotides: 4. Per the germline V gene, CDR1 is SEHNR and CDR2 is FQNEAQ (reference sequence). The CDR3 sequence is CASSPGDSSYEQYF. As DNA, the CDR3 is TGTGCCAGCAGCCCAGGGGACAGCTCCTACGAGCAGTACTTC. Full variable domain (outside the CDR3, taken from reference TRBV7-9 and TRBJ2-7): DTGVSQNPRHKITKRGQNVTFRCDPISEHNRLYWYRQTLGQGPEFLTYFQNEAQLEKSRLLSDRFSAERPKGSFSTLEIQRTEQGDSAMYLCASSPGDSSYEQYFGPGTRLTVT.

The J gene is TRBJ2-3, the V gene TRBV19; D possibly corresponds to TRBD2 (6 bases). Germline-derived CDR1 and CDR2 are LNHDA and SQIVND (reference sequence). Trimming removed 0 bases from V and 0 bases from J, with 7 bases in between. The CDR3 spans 15 residues. CDR3: CASSIDGTSTDTQYF. CDR3 bases: TGTGCCAGTAGTATAGATGGGACTAGCACAGATACGCAGTATTTT.

J is TRBJ1-2 and V is TRBV12-3 or TRBV12-4; 8 nucleotides agree with TRBD1. The CDR3 covers 13 residues. The junction had 3 bases not matched to a gene; V was cut back by 6 bases and J by 3 bases. In DNA form, the CDR3 reads TGTGCCAGCAGGACACAGGGGGACTATGGCTACACCTTC. It codes for CASRTQGDYGYTF.

This clone was detected only a few times. The genes are TRBV3-1 (or the pseudogene TRBV3-2) and TRBJ2-2, with D possibly matching TRBD2 (6 bases). The CDR3 runs to 15 residues. V lost 6 bases and J 0 bases, leaving 11 bases between the germline ends. Per germline, CDR1 LGHDT and CDR2 YNNKEL (reference sequence). The CDR3 loop reads CASREGKANTGELFF. The CDR3 DNA follows: TGTGCCAGCAGGGAGGGGAAAGCGAACACCGGGGAGCTGTTTTTT.

This sequence joins TRBV5-1 and TRBJ1-2, with a weak D call TRBD1 (6 bases). The CDR3 extends over 16 amino acids. The ends were cut back, 2 bases at V and 0 bases at J, with 14 bases in the middle. Germline V gene lookup returns CDR1 SGHRS and CDR2 YFSETQ. In DNA, the CDR3 is TGCGCCAGCAGCTTAAACAGGGCCCAAGCTAACTATGGCTACACCTTC. This codes for CASSLNRAQANYGYTF.

The chain carries TRBV6-5 and TRBJ2-7, with a tentative D call TRBD2 (5 bases). Germline loops: CDR1 MNHEY, CDR2 SVGAGI. Trimming removed 7 bases at V and 0 bases at J, with 7 bases between. This CDR3 comprises 12 residues. The CDR3: CASNGDSYEQYF. CDR3 coding DNA: TGTGCCAGCAACGGGGACTCCTACGAGCAGTACTTC.

This clone was counted a few times. The chain combines TRBV2 with TRBJ2-2, with 14 bases lining up with TRBD2. Trimming took 7 bases from V and 7 from J; bases not matched to a gene: 5. The CDR3 length is 15 residues. In germline, CDR1 is SNHLY, CDR2 FYNNEI. Written as DNA, the CDR3 is TGTGCCAGCACCCTCGGGACTAGCGGGGGCGGGGAGCTGTTTTTT. Its translation is CASTLGTSGGGELFF.

The chain is built from TRBV10-1 and TRBJ2-3; maybe TRBD2 (5 bases). The CDR3 consists of 14 residues. The V and J ends lost 2 bases and 7 bases respectively, with 13 bases between them. CDR1 is WNHNN, CDR2 SYGVQD, per germline (reference sequence). CDR3 sequence (DNA): TGCGCCAGCAGTGAGACTAGTGATGGGTATACGCAGTATTTT. This sequence encodes CASSETSDGYTQYF.